The 27 T cell receptor beta chains below come from one sample, sequenced in a study of cytomegalovirus exposure and HLA in healthy donors. Some clones are missing from TCRdb's copy, which holds only in-frame ones; the method was immunoSEQ multiplex PCR. The table shows 60,000 to 85,000 clones, with approximately 95% occurring only once. The sequencing input was PBMCs. These receptors were obtained from a man aged 18-30 years in good health and CMV-seropositive.

This chain joins TRBV7-3 and TRBJ2-2; D might be TRBD2 (6 bases). Germline V lookup: CDR1 SGHTA, CDR2 FQGTGA. V was pared by 2 bases and J by 4 bases, with 14 bases between. CDR3 length: 16 amino acids. CDR3 nucleotides: TGTGCCAGCAGCTTATCAGCCGGGAGCGGCACCGGGGAGCTGTTTTTT. It encodes CASSLSAGSGTGELFF.

J is TRBJ2-1 and V is TRBV2, with D perhaps matching TRBD2 (5 bases). Trimming cost V 4 bases and J 11 bases, with 9 bases left between them. Germline V gene sequence: CDR1 SNHLY, CDR2 FYNNEI. The CDR3 runs to 11 residues. The CDR3 nucleotides are TGTGCCAGCAGTGTCGAGACTAAGCAGTTCTTC. This encodes CASSVETKQFF.

The V gene is TRBV30, the J gene TRBJ1-1; TRBD1 matches at 11 bases. J gave up 7 bases and V 5 bases, and 6 bases lay outside the gene matches. Germline V gene data show CDR1 as GTSNPN and CDR2 as SVGIG (reference sequence). The CDR3 is 13 amino acids. Here the CDR3 DNA reads TGTGCCTGGCGAGGACAGGGGGCGGGTGAAGCTTTCTTT. Translating gives CAWRGQGAGEAFF. The full variable domain, in which reference TRBV30 and TRBJ1-1 provide the parts outside the CDR3, is SQTIHQWPATLVQPVGSPLSLECTVEGTSNPNLYWYRQAAGRGLQLLFYSVGIGQISSEVPQNLSASRPQDRQFILSSKKLLLSDSGFYLCAWRGQGAGEAFFGQGTRLTVV.

V usage is TRBV6-5 and J usage is TRBJ2-7; 10 bases fit TRBD2. With 6 bases clipped from V and 4 bases from J, the junction kept 9 bases outside the gene matches. CDR3 length equals 15 residues. The germline gives CDR1 MNHEY, CDR2 SVGAGI. CDR3 sequence reads: CASRTKAGGRYEQYF. The CDR3 nucleotides are TGTGCCAGCAGGACGAAAGCGGGAGGGCGATACGAGCAGTACTTC.

For the CDR3, the DNA is TGCGCCAGCAGCTCACCCGGGACAGACACCTCTGGGGCCAACGTCCTGACTTTC. Protein: CASSSPGTDTSGANVLTF. The rearrangement links TRBV5-1 to TRBJ2-6; 7 bases agree with TRBD1. The trim removed 3 bases at V and 0 bases at J, leaving 9 bases unmatched. Germline V gives CDR1 SGHRS, CDR2 YFSETQ. This CDR3 has 18 residues.

CDR3 in amino acids: CSLITSGETHNEQFF. CDR3 coding DNA: TGCAGCCTCATCACTAGCGGGGAGACCCACAATGAGCAGTTCTTC. V usage is TRBV29-1 and J usage is TRBJ2-1; 10 bases agree with TRBD2. CDR1 and CDR2 from the germline V gene are SQVTM and ANQGSEA. J lost 5 bases, V lost 8 bases, and 12 bases had no gene match. CDR3 length: 15 amino acids.

The CDR3 here is CASSLGEGGGSTDTQYF. The CDR3 DNA follows: TGTGCCAGCAGCTTAGGGGAAGGAGGCGGGAGCACAGATACGCAGTATTTT. The chain employs TRBV7-9 and TRBJ2-3; weak D call: TRBD2 (5 bases). Germline V CDR1 and CDR2: SEHNR, FQNEAQ (reference sequence). V was trimmed by 1 base and J by 0 bases, leaving 14 bases between them. The CDR3 runs 17 residues.

This clone was detected once. V usage is TRBV5-1 and J usage is TRBJ1-3, with TRBD1 as a possible D gene (6 bases). The CDR3 contains 15 residues. Germline V CDR1 and CDR2: SGHRS, YFSETQ. V dropped 5 bases and J dropped 4 bases, with 16 bases sitting between them. CDR3 protein: CASRSEQGSGNTIYF. As DNA, the CDR3 is TGCGCCAGCAGATCAGAACAGGGATCGGGAAACACCATATATTTT.

Here the CDR3 DNA reads TGCAGCGTTGAGGGACTCTCATACGAGCAGTACTTC. It codes for CSVEGLSYEQYF. This chain links TRBV29-1 with TRBJ2-7, with D maybe TRBD2 (6 bases). The CDR3 sequence is 12 residues long. V dropped 3 bases and J dropped 4 bases, with 10 bases sitting between them. Germline V gene data show CDR1 as SQVTM and CDR2 as ANQGSEA.

V and J are TRBV11-2 and TRBJ2-7; perhaps TRBD1 as D (6 bases). This CDR3 is built from 16 residues. CDR1 is SGHAT, CDR2 FQNNGV, per germline. The V end lost 1 base, the J end lost 2 bases, and 15 bases lay between the germline ends. DNA for the CDR3: TGTGCCAGCAGCTTAGTTTTAAGACAGGCCCCCTACGAGCAGTACTTC. Protein sequence: CASSLVLRQAPYEQYF.

The gene calls are TRBV28 and TRBJ2-7, with D perhaps TRBD2 (5 bases). CDR3 length: 14 amino acids. The ends were cut back, 3 bases at V and 8 bases at J, with 17 bases in the middle. Germline V CDR1 and CDR2: MDHEN, SYDVKM. The CDR3 DNA reads TGTGCCAGCAGTTTCGGTCCGGGAAGTCCCCAGCAGTACTTC. Protein: CASSFGPGSPQQYF.

The chain is built from TRBV2 and TRBJ1-5, with D uncertain. The germline CDR1 and CDR2 sequences are SNHLY and FYNNEI. This CDR3 is built from 12 residues. Written as DNA, the CDR3 is TGTGCGGCGGGTTTGAGCAATCAGCCCCAGCATTTT. Its protein product is CAAGLSNQPQHF.

This rearrangement joins TRBV13 to TRBJ2-2; 8 nucleotides match TRBD2. CDR1 PRHDT and CDR2 FYEKMQ come from the germline V gene (reference sequence). The ends lost 5 bases at V and 6 bases at J; junction bases unmatched: 5. This CDR3 is 14 amino acids long. CDR3 DNA sequence: TGTGCCAGCAGCACCCGACTAGCGTCCGGGGAGCTGTTTTTT. Protein sequence: CASSTRLASGELFF.

The chain employs TRBV5-6 and TRBJ1-5; D not certain. The germline V gene has CDR1 SGHDT and CDR2 YYEEEE. V was cut by 0 bases and J by 3 bases, with 10 bases left in between. There are 15 residues in the CDR3. Here the CDR3 DNA reads TGTGCCAGCAGCTTGGGAGGGTTTTCCAATCAGCCCCAGCATTTT. Protein: CASSLGGFSNQPQHF.

V gene TRBV6-1 combines with J gene TRBJ1-1; tentative D call: TRBD1 (5 bases). The CDR3 totals 13 residues. The V and J ends lost 10 bases and 2 bases respectively, with 14 bases between them. The germline CDR1 and CDR2 sequences are MNHNS and SASEGT. The CDR3, as DNA: TGTGCCACGCCTAGACAGTTTAACACTGAAGCTTTCTTT. Translating gives CATPRQFNTEAFF.

The chain links TRBV10-2 to TRBJ2-3, with 11 bases aligning to TRBD2. The J segment lost 1 base and the V segment lost 11 bases, leaving 8 bases of the junction unmatched. From germline, CDR1 is WSHSY and CDR2 SAAADI. The CDR3 sequence is 15 residues long. This chain's CDR3 is CAGWLGLAGTDTQYF. The CDR3, as DNA: TGCGCCGGATGGCTGGGACTAGCGGGCACAGATACGCAGTATTTT.

This chain uses TRBV5-1 with TRBJ2-3, with 8 bases aligning to TRBD1. CDR1 and CDR2 from the germline V gene are SGHRS and YFSETQ. The CDR3 runs 14 residues. Trimming at V came to 3 bases and at J to 2 bases, leaving 2 bases not matched to a gene. For the CDR3, the DNA is TGCGCCAGCAGCTACCAGGGGGCCACAGATACGCAGTATTTT. This encodes CASSYQGATDTQYF. The full variable domain, rest sourced from reference TRBV5-1 and TRBJ2-3, is KAGVTQTPRYLIKTRGQQVTLSCSPISGHRSVSWYQQTPGQGLQFLFEYFSETQRNKGNFPGRFSGRQFSNSRSEMNVSTLELGDSALYLCASSYQGATDTQYFGPGTRLTVL.

CDR3 DNA: TGTGCCAGCAGTTTCCTCCTGGCGGGAGATTACGAGCAGTACTTC. Its protein is CASSFLLAGDYEQYF. The chain is built from TRBV27 and TRBJ2-7, with 7 nucleotides matching TRBD2. Unmatched junction bases numbered 9, after V lost 3 bases and J lost 4 bases. Germline CDR1 MNHEY, CDR2 SMNVEV (reference sequence). The CDR3 length is 15 residues.

V and J are TRBV19 and TRBJ2-3; TRBD2 matches 9 bases. From germline, CDR1 is LNHDA and CDR2 SQIVND (reference sequence). V dropped 1 base and J dropped 2; count of bases not matched to a gene: 10. There are 18 residues in the CDR3. CDR3 in DNA: TGTGCCAGTAGTATAGGGGAGATAGCGGGAGTTATCACAGATACGCAGTATTTT. Amino acids: CASSIGEIAGVITDTQYF.

The V call is TRBV6-1, the J call TRBJ1-5; D might be TRBD1 (6 bases). The CDR3 is 15 amino acids. Deletions cut 8 bases from V and 8 bases from J, with 22 bases between. Germline loops: CDR1 MNHNS, CDR2 SASEGT. The CDR3 DNA reads TGTGCCAGCCTGACAGGCGAAAGCAGCTCTGAGCCCCAGCATTTT. Translating it yields CASLTGESSSEPQHF.

The chain links TRBV28 to TRBJ1-2, with 11 bases aligning to TRBD1. The CDR3 covers 13 residues. Germline V lookup: CDR1 MDHEN, CDR2 SYDVKM. Losses at the gene ends were 10 bases for V and 8 bases for J; bases not matched to a gene: 9. CDR3 sequence reads: CATSDRGLAGYTF. CDR3 nucleotide sequence: TGTGCCACTTCGGACAGGGGGCTGGCAGGCTACACCTTC.

The J gene is TRBJ2-1, the V gene TRBV5-1; D unresolved. Per the germline V gene, CDR1 is SGHRS and CDR2 is YFSETQ. The CDR3 totals 14 residues. With 0 bases removed from V and 7 bases from J, the gap between germline ends came to 11 bases. This CDR3 is CASSLAGYVNEQFF. CDR3 sequence (DNA): TGCGCCAGCAGCTTGGCCGGTTACGTAAATGAGCAGTTCTTC.

The chain is built from TRBV2 and TRBJ2-5, with TRBD1 matching over 7 bases. Losses at the gene ends were 6 bases for V and 3 bases for J; bases not matched to a gene: 4. The length of the CDR3 is 13 residues. Germline V gives CDR1 SNHLY, CDR2 FYNNEI. CDR3 nucleotides: TGTGCCAGCAGACGGGACAGTGAAGAGACCCAGTACTTC. Its translation is CASRRDSEETQYF.

The chain uses TRBV28 and TRBJ1-2, with 8 bases matching TRBD1. The length of the CDR3 is 15 residues. Unmatched junction bases numbered 7, after V lost 3 bases and J lost 4 bases. In germline, CDR1 is MDHEN, CDR2 SYDVKM. CDR3 DNA: TGTGCCAGCAGTTTTCAAGGACAGGGAGGCTATGGCTACACCTTC. This encodes CASSFQGQGGYGYTF.

This clone was observed a few times. The J gene is TRBJ2-2, the V gene TRBV7-3, with 9 nucleotides matching TRBD2. V lost 5 bases and J lost 2; bases outside the gene matches: 3. Germline V gives CDR1 SGHTA, CDR2 FQGTGA. The CDR3 is made up of 15 amino acids. DNA for the CDR3: TGTGCCAGCAGCCCGACTAGCGGAAACACCGGGGAGCTGTTTTTT. This codes for CASSPTSGNTGELFF.

Concerning this clone: This sample also contains other DNA sequences that code for the same CDR3. The V gene is TRBV4-1, the J gene TRBJ2-7; D may be TRBD1 (6 bases). This CDR3 spans 15 amino acids. Trimming removed 4 bases from V and 0 bases from J, with 13 bases in between. CDR1 and CDR2 (germline): MGHRA, YSYEKL. The CDR3 here is CASSPPDRLSYEQYF. As DNA, the CDR3 is TGCGCCAGCAGCCCTCCGGACAGACTCTCCTACGAGCAGTACTTC.

This chain uses TRBV7-3 with TRBJ1-1, with D unclear. V lost 3 bases to trimming and J lost 1 base, with 15 bases between them. CDR3 length equals 16 residues. Germline assignment: CDR1 SGHTA and CDR2 FQGTGA. CDR3 nucleotides: TGTGCCAGCAGCTTGGGAGGGAGCGGAACGAACACTGAAGCTTTCTTT. Protein sequence: CASSLGGSGTNTEAFF. The variable domain in full, completed from reference TRBV7-3 and TRBJ1-1, reads GAGVSQTPSNKVTEKGKYVELRCDPISGHTALYWYRQSLGQGPEFLIYFQGTGAADDSGLPNDRFFAVRPEGSVSTLKIQRTERGDSAVYLCASSLGGSGTNTEAFFGQGTRLTVV.